These 25 T cell receptor beta chains share one sample of origin, sequenced in a study of blood T cell repertoires in COVID-19. Produced via immunoSEQ multiplex PCR; TCRdb's table is partial and in-frame only. The repertoire holds 300,000 to 400,000 clones, with 85% as singletons. The sequenced sample consisted of PBMCs or T cells enriched from blood (not recorded which). The receptors come from a woman in her 30s who had been exposed to COVID-19.

This sequence joins TRBV30 and TRBJ1-6; D call uncertain. The ends were cut back, 3 bases at V and 9 bases at J, with 12 bases in the middle. Germline V gives CDR1 GTSNPN, CDR2 SVGIG (reference sequence). The CDR3 is 13 amino acids. The CDR3 here is CAWSEGSGSPLHF. DNA of the CDR3: TGTGCCTGGAGCGAGGGTAGTGGTTCACCCCTCCACTTT.

This sequence joins TRBV7-9 and TRBJ2-3, with no clear D. From germline, CDR1 is SEHNR and CDR2 FQNEAQ (reference sequence). This CDR3 contains 14 residues. The V gene lost 3 bases and the J gene lost 2 bases, with 9 bases spanning the gap. CDR3 protein: CASSFLESTDTQYF. CDR3 DNA sequence: TGTGCCAGCAGCTTTTTAGAATCCACAGATACGCAGTATTTT.

This clone has a single count. This chain connects TRBV4-3 to TRBJ2-7, with 10 nucleotides matching TRBD1. This CDR3 has 14 residues. Germline loops: CDR1 LGHNA, CDR2 YSLEER. Trimming took 4 bases from V and 3 from J; bases not matched to a gene: 3. CDR3 nucleotide sequence: TGCGCCAGCAGCCCCGGGACAGGGGTCTACGAGCAGTACTTC. Translated: CASSPGTGVYEQYF.

The chain employs TRBV4-3 and TRBJ1-3; D not certain. CDR1 is LGHNA and CDR2 is YSLEER in the germline V gene. The ends were cut back, 2 bases at V and 4 bases at J, with 18 bases in the middle. CDR3 length: 17 amino acids. CDR3 sequence: CASSQYGNEGGGNTIYF. As DNA, the CDR3 is TGCGCCAGCAGCCAATACGGGAACGAGGGAGGAGGAAACACCATATATTTT.

This clone was seen a single time. In DNA, the CDR3 is TGTGCCAGTAGTATCCACCTAACTAGCGGGAGGGCCATGTACGAGCAGTACTTC. Protein sequence: CASSIHLTSGRAMYEQYF. The chain carries TRBV19 and TRBJ2-7, with 13 nucleotides matching TRBD2. The ends lost 3 bases at V and 4 bases at J; junction bases unmatched: 12. Germline CDR1 is LNHDA and CDR2 is SQIVND (reference sequence). The CDR3 totals 18 residues.

V gene TRBV6-4 combines with J gene TRBJ1-4, with a tentative D call TRBD1 (5 bases). This CDR3 is built from 15 residues. Trimming removed 10 bases from V and 7 bases from J, with 22 bases in between. CDR1 and CDR2 (germline): MRHNA, SNTAGT. As DNA, the CDR3 is TGTGCCACCACTGGACCAAAGGGGAGGAGTGAAAAACTGTTTTTT. Translating gives CATTGPKGRSEKLFF.

V and J are TRBV9 and TRBJ1-6; D is ambiguous. This CDR3 contains 14 residues. Trimming pared 0 bases from V and 7 bases from J, leaving 8 bases between. Germline lookup yields CDR1 SGDLS and CDR2 YYNGEE. The CDR3 reads CASSVGQENSPLHF. For the CDR3, the DNA is TGTGCCAGCAGCGTAGGGCAGGAAAATTCACCCCTCCACTTT.

This clone was detected ten times or more. The rearrangement uses TRBV6-4 and TRBJ2-3; 12 nucleotides match TRBD2. CDR1 and CDR2 from the germline V gene are MRHNA and SNTAGT. V shed 4 bases, J shed 2 bases, and the junction held 1 base outside the gene matches. This CDR3 has 15 amino acids. The chain's CDR3 is CASSASGGATDTQYF. The CDR3, as DNA: TGTGCCAGCAGTGCTAGCGGGGGGGCCACAGATACGCAGTATTTT.

The rearrangement uses TRBV5-8 and TRBJ1-5, with 9 bases matching TRBD1. Unmatched junction bases numbered 8, after V lost 0 bases and J lost 1 base. This CDR3 region has 18 residues. Per the germline V gene, CDR1 is SGHTS and CDR2 is YDEGEE. CDR3 sequence (DNA): TGTGCCAGCAGCTTGGTTAGGACAGGGGTATCGAGCAATCAGCCCCAGCATTTT. Amino acid sequence: CASSLVRTGVSSNQPQHF.

The chain couples TRBV6-5 to TRBJ2-1, with D possibly being TRBD2 (5 bases). V was pared by 4 bases and J by 11 bases, with 21 bases between. From germline, CDR1 is MNHEY and CDR2 SVGAGI. The CDR3 is made up of 15 amino acids. The CDR3 protein is CASSLDTRSKTKQFF. Here the CDR3 DNA reads TGTGCCAGCAGTTTGGATACCCGTTCAAAGACTAAGCAGTTCTTC.

This chain links TRBV4-1 with TRBJ1-4, with D tentatively TRBD1 (6 bases). The CDR3 sequence is 16 residues long. Germline V gene sequence: CDR1 MGHRA, CDR2 YSYEKL. Trimming left V 4 bases short and J 5 bases short, with 17 bases between. The CDR3 DNA is TGCGCCAGCAGCCCCCGAGGGCAGGGGAGCAATGAAAAACTGTTTTTT. Translating it yields CASSPRGQGSNEKLFF.

The chain joins TRBV5-4 to TRBJ2-5; 8 bases match TRBD2. This CDR3 contains 17 residues. V was pared by 4 bases and J by 5 bases, with 16 bases of the junction left unmatched. CDR1 SGHNT and CDR2 YYREEE come from the germline V gene (reference sequence). CDR3 nucleotides: TGTGCCAGCAGCCCCGATCCGGGACTAGATTTAGGGGAGACCCAGTACTTC. Protein product: CASSPDPGLDLGETQYF.

The CDR3 DNA reads TGTGCCGGATGGGACAGGGTGGGTGAAAAACTGTTTTTT. This translates into CAGWDRVGEKLFF. J is TRBJ1-4 and V is TRBV30; 9 nucleotides line up with TRBD1. The CDR3 sequence is 13 residues long. CDR1 is GTSNPN, CDR2 SVGIG, per germline (reference sequence). With V trimmed by 8 bases and J by 7 bases, 8 bases remained unmatched.

The V and J genes are TRBV2 and TRBJ1-6; 8 bases line up with TRBD1. Trimming removed 2 bases from V and 10 bases from J; junction bases left unmatched: 10. The CDR3 is 16 amino acids. In germline, CDR1 is SNHLY, CDR2 FYNNEI. The CDR3 sequence is CASSEIGQGRDSPLHF. CDR3 bases: TGTGCCAGCAGTGAAATTGGACAGGGCAGGGACTCACCCCTCCACTTT.

In this sample, this clone turned up once. V is TRBV28 and J is TRBJ1-5; D is unclear. CDR3 length equals 12 residues. Trimming removed 6 bases from V and 7 bases from J, with 10 bases in between. CDR1 is MDHEN, CDR2 SYDVKM, per germline. The DNA of the CDR3 is TGTGCCAGCAGCGGCGGAAGACAGCCCCAGCATTTT. It encodes CASSGGRQPQHF.

This chain connects TRBV6-5 to TRBJ2-5; the match to TRBD2 covers 9 bases. The CDR3 length is 14 residues. Trimming at V came to 9 bases and at J to 4 bases, leaving 9 bases not matched to a gene. The germline V gene has CDR1 MNHEY and CDR2 SVGAGI. Here the CDR3 DNA reads TGTGCCAGTTATCCGGGACTAGCTATAGAGACCCAGTACTTC. It encodes CASYPGLAIETQYF.

The chain employs TRBV5-1 and TRBJ1-2; no firm D call. V dropped 2 bases and J dropped 2 bases, with 13 bases sitting between them. CDR3 length equals 15 residues. Germline V lookup: CDR1 SGHRS, CDR2 YFSETQ. CDR3 nucleotides: TGCGCCAGCAGCTTCGCCAAGGCGGGAAACTATGGCTACACCTTC. This sequence encodes CASSFAKAGNYGYTF.

This clone was found a few times. V is TRBV5-1 and J is TRBJ2-1, with 15 bases that match TRBD2. Germline V CDR1 and CDR2: SGHRS, YFSETQ. V lost 4 bases to trimming and J lost 6 bases; unmatched junction nucleotides: 8. This CDR3 comprises 17 residues. The CDR3 protein is CASSVQGTSGGSNEQFF. The CDR3 DNA reads as TGCGCCAGCAGCGTACAAGGGACTAGCGGGGGGTCCAATGAGCAGTTCTTC. Full variable domain (outside the CDR3, taken from reference TRBV5-1 and TRBJ2-1): KAGVTQTPRYLIKTRGQQVTLSCSPISGHRSVSWYQQTPGQGLQFLFEYFSETQRNKGNFPGRFSGRQFSNSRSEMNVSTLELGDSALYLCASSVQGTSGGSNEQFFGPGTRLTVL.

The V and J genes are TRBV6-4 and TRBJ2-3; 9 bases align to TRBD2. Germline assignment: CDR1 MRHNA and CDR2 SNTAGT. V shed 6 bases, J shed 1 base, and the junction held 11 bases outside the gene matches. The CDR3 totals 17 residues. DNA of the CDR3: TGTGCCAGCAGGGGGAAGACAGCGGGAGGTGGCACAGATACGCAGTATTTT. Translation: CASRGKTAGGGTDTQYF.

This clone was found a few times. V is TRBV19 and J is TRBJ1-5; 8 bases match TRBD1. V was pared by 4 bases and J by 2 bases, with 1 base of the junction left unmatched. Germline CDR1 and CDR2: LNHDA and SQIVND (reference sequence). The CDR3 is 14 residues long. The CDR3 nucleotides are TGTGCCAGTAGTACGGGACAGGGCAATCAGCCCCAGCATTTT. Amino acid sequence: CASSTGQGNQPQHF. Based on the CDR3 plus reference TRBV19 and TRBJ1-5, the full variable domain is DGGITQSPKYLFRKEGQNVTLSCEQNLNHDAMYWYRQDPGQGLRLIYYSQIVNDFQKGDIAEGYSVSREKKESFPLTVTSAQKNPTAFYLCASSTGQGNQPQHFGDGTRLSIL.

The genes are TRBV30 and TRBJ1-1; no clear D. There are 11 residues in the CDR3. Trimming shortened V by 0 bases and J by 7 bases, and 6 bases separated the two germline ends. Per germline, CDR1 GTSNPN and CDR2 SVGIG (reference sequence). CDR3 nucleotides: TGTGCCTGGAGTGTACAGTTTGAAGCTTTCTTT. This translates into CAWSVQFEAFF.

The CDR3: CASSFGASGRSTQYF. CDR3 DNA: TGTGCCAGCAGCTTCGGCGCGAGCGGGAGGTCTACCCAGTACTTC. J is TRBJ2-5 and V is TRBV11-2, with TRBD2 identical over 9 bases. The CDR3 spans 15 residues. Germline V lookup: CDR1 SGHAT, CDR2 FQNNGV. J gave up 8 bases and V 3 bases, and 10 bases lay outside the gene matches. Full variable domain (missing parts from reference TRBV11-2 and TRBJ2-5): EAGVAQSPRYKIIEKRQSVAFWCNPISGHATLYWYQQILGQGPKLLIQFQNNGVVDDSQLPKDRFSAERLKGVDSTLKIQPAKLEDSAVYLCASSFGASGRSTQYFGPGTRLLVL.

This clone came up many times. The chain uses TRBV9 and TRBJ2-2, with no clear D. Germline CDR1 is SGDLS and CDR2 is YYNGEE. The CDR3 consists of 13 residues. V was cut by 2 bases and J by 7 bases, with 9 bases left in between. The CDR3 DNA sequence: TGTGCCAGCAGCGTCCTTCCAGGCGGGGAGCTGTTTTTT. It encodes CASSVLPGGELFF.

The chain recombines TRBV3-1 (or the pseudogene TRBV3-2) with TRBJ2-5; TRBD2 matches 10 bases. In germline, CDR1 is LGHDT, CDR2 YNNKEL (reference sequence). V dropped 0 bases and J dropped 0; count of bases not matched to a gene: 10. The CDR3 extends over 19 amino acids. The CDR3 coding sequence is TGTGCCAGCAGCCAAGATCTCGTTAGCGGGGGGCCCTACCAAGAGACCCAGTACTTC. Protein product: CASSQDLVSGGPYQETQYF.

V usage is TRBV5-1 and J usage is TRBJ1-4; maybe TRBD1 (5 bases). CDR1 and CDR2 from the germline V gene are SGHRS and YFSETQ. The CDR3 totals 13 residues. V lost 0 bases and J 5 bases, leaving 5 bases between the germline ends. The chain's CDR3 is CASSLAGNEKLFF. CDR3 bases: TGCGCCAGCAGCTTGGCAGGGAATGAAAAACTGTTTTTT.